The T cell receptor (beta chain) under discussion was sequenced for a study of cytomegalovirus exposure and HLA in healthy donors. Study background: Later analysis reported that the 120 or so validation repertoires shared the platform of the 650 to 700 first-cohort repertoires. Study conclusions and caveats: A list of around 150 TCR beta chains associated with cytomegalovirus was given. Usually a TCR sequence was rare, but some public TCRs were found in many donors.

The repertoire was sequenced with immunoSEQ multiplex PCR; TCRdb's copy has only in-frame clones and lacks some. The sample carries some 180,000 clones, more than 75% recorded once. This CDR3 spans 14 amino acids. V lost 6 bases and J 2 bases, leaving 14 bases between the germline ends. CDR1 and CDR2 (germline): MDHEN, SYDVKM. A note on this clone: The antigen remains unidentified.

This clonotype was obtained from a man aged 30 to 39 in good health and CMV-seropositive. The sample comprised PBMCs. The chain employs TRBV28 and TRBJ2-7; D may correspond to TRBD1 or TRBD2 (6 bases each). The DNA for the CDR3 is TGTGCCAGCAGCCTCGAGGGGGGACCCTACGAGCAGTACTTC. It specifies CASSLEGGPYEQYF.